This T cell receptor (beta chain) is drawn from a study of CD8 T cells in ankylosing spondylitis. General study points: Roughly eight highly homologous variants made up a TCR beta motif that seemed to typify ankylosing spondylitis blood.

Trimming took 1 base from V and 8 from J; bases not matched to a gene: 3. The germline V gene has CDR1 LGHNA and CDR2 YNFKEQ. There are 13 residues in the CDR3. A single record per CDR3 protein comes from TCRdb applying MiXCR to the 5' RACE reads. The table has under 300,000 distinct CDR3 sequences, 7.5% to 9% seen once. This clonotype was picked up many times. What it binds is not known. This chain connects TRBV4-2 to TRBJ1-1; the match to TRBD1 covers 8 bases. The source is a male donor with ankylosing spondylitis or in good health (not recorded which). The specimen was blood, either unsorted or a sorted T cell fraction (not recorded which). CDR3 sequence: CASSQVGDREAFF. In nucleotides, the CDR3 is TGTGCCAGCAGCCAAGTGGGGGACAGGGAAGCTTTCTTT.